One sample yielded the 32 T cell receptor beta chains listed below, sequenced in a study of blood T cells in healthy people across ages. A sample-barcoded 5' primer and a J-beta primer mix were used in a second PCR of about 7 to 12 cycles. Each CDR3 protein gets one entry after TCRdb re-called the 5' RACE reads with MiXCR. The sample lists around 1.5 million distinct CDR3 sequences, about 31% occurring once. The specimen sequenced was blood. The origin of the receptors is a woman younger than 45 in good health.

The chain links TRBV16 to TRBJ2-7, with a possible D match to TRBD2 (6 bases). Germline loops: CDR1 KGHSY, CDR2 FQNENV. The CDR3 runs to 15 residues. Trimming left V 1 base short and J 4 bases short, with 14 bases between. The CDR3: CASSQWSDGRYEQYF. DNA of the CDR3: TGTGCCAGCAGCCAATGGTCGGACGGGAGATACGAGCAGTACTTC.

This clonotype was counted a few times. The chain recombines TRBV6-1 with TRBJ2-1; D is ambiguous. CDR1 is MNHNS and CDR2 is SASEGT in the germline V gene. The CDR3 sequence is 12 residues long. With 6 bases removed from V and 7 bases from J, the gap between germline ends came to 10 bases. The CDR3 protein is CASRFSLNEQFF. Written as DNA, the CDR3 is TGTGCCAGCAGATTCTCATTGAATGAGCAGTTCTTC.

The rearrangement uses TRBV2 and TRBJ1-5, with D uncertain. V was pared by 5 bases and J by 7 bases, with 18 bases between. This CDR3 region has 15 residues. Germline V gives CDR1 SNHLY, CDR2 FYNNEI. The CDR3 DNA reads as TGTGCCAGCAGTCCGGACGGGTCGGCCGGCCAGCCCCAGCATTTT. Its protein product is CASSPDGSAGQPQHF.

This clonotype appeared many times. This sequence joins TRBV29-1 and TRBJ2-5; D unclear. Trimming cost V 4 bases and J 4 bases, with 22 bases left between them. This CDR3 contains 16 residues. Germline V gene sequence: CDR1 SQVTM, CDR2 ANQGSEA. CDR3 sequence reads: CSVVWLSLLEVETQYF. The CDR3 DNA follows: TGCAGCGTTGTTTGGCTCTCCCTTCTGGAAGTAGAGACCCAGTACTTC.

This clonotype was seen many times. The V gene is TRBV10-3, the J gene TRBJ1-2; D is ambiguous. The CDR3 has 14 residues. Trimming pared 5 bases from V and 4 bases from J, leaving 14 bases between. Germline assignment: CDR1 ENHRY and CDR2 SYGVKD. The CDR3 DNA follows: TGTGCCATCAGTAACAACGCTGGGTCCTATGGCTACACCTTC. Amino acid sequence: CAISNNAGSYGYTF.

This clonotype came up a few times. The J gene is TRBJ2-7, the V gene TRBV20-1; D is uncertain. The germline V gene encodes CDR1 DFQATT and CDR2 SNEGSKA (reference sequence). The CDR3 spans 13 residues. V was pared by 6 bases and J by 2 bases, with 14 bases between. Here the CDR3 reads CSATRRQTYEQYF. The CDR3 DNA reads as TGCAGTGCCACCAGGAGACAAACCTACGAGCAGTACTTC.

The gene calls are TRBV7-2 and TRBJ2-1; the match to TRBD2 covers 11 bases. Germline V gives CDR1 SGHTA, CDR2 FQGNSA. The CDR3 has 16 residues. The V segment lost 5 bases and the J segment 6 bases; nucleotides outside the gene matches: 9. The CDR3 DNA follows: TGTGCCAGCAGCCTACTAGCGGGAGACGCCCTCAATGAGCAGTTCTTC. This codes for CASSLLAGDALNEQFF.

The rearrangement joins TRBV6-6 to TRBJ1-1, with D hard to call. Trimming took 4 bases from V and 0 from J, leaving 9 bases between them. Germline V gene lookup returns CDR1 MNHNY and CDR2 SVGAGI (reference sequence). The CDR3 consists of 14 residues. CDR3 nucleotides: TGTGCCAGCAGTTCAGAGACTTTGAACACTGAAGCTTTCTTT. Translation gives CASSSETLNTEAFF.

This clonotype was counted only a few times. The chain has TRBV5-5 and TRBJ2-3, with 9 bases aligning to TRBD1. Looked up from germline, CDR1 is SGHKS and CDR2 is YYEKEE (reference sequence). The CDR3 length is 16 residues. The V gene end was trimmed by 4 bases and the J gene end by 2 bases; junction bases not matched to a gene: 8. The CDR3 loop is CASSPYRGPFTDTQYF. Written as DNA, the CDR3 is TGTGCCAGCAGCCCGTACAGGGGGCCCTTCACAGATACGCAGTATTTT.

The chain couples TRBV9 to TRBJ2-2; 7 bases are a match to TRBD2. The germline V gene encodes CDR1 SGDLS and CDR2 YYNGEE. This CDR3 comprises 14 residues. J lost 3 bases, V lost 4 bases, and 3 bases had no gene match. The CDR3 nucleotides read TGTGCCAGCAGCATTGGGGGGGACACCGGGGAGCTGTTTTTT. Translation gives CASSIGGDTGELFF.

The chain couples TRBV6-1 to TRBJ1-4; D is unclear. Germline V gene lookup returns CDR1 MNHNS and CDR2 SASEGT. Trimming shortened V by 5 bases and J by 4 bases, and 14 bases separated the two germline ends. The CDR3 runs 15 residues. CDR3 sequence (DNA): TGTGCCAGCAGTCCTCAGCCCGCCCTTAATGAAAAACTGTTTTTT. Protein sequence: CASSPQPALNEKLFF.

This rearrangement joins TRBV21-1 to TRBJ2-7. TRBV21-1 is termed a pseudogene. The CDR3 is made up of 12 amino acids. The CDR3 region is CASSKTRSEQYF. CDR3 DNA sequence: TGTGCCAGCAGCAAAACAAGGTCCGAGCAGTACTTC.

This clonotype was detected a few times. This clone may be a read error of a much larger clone one base away. The chain links TRBV7-7 to TRBJ2-5, with TRBD2 identical over 7 bases. CDR3 length: 14 residues. The germline gives CDR1 SSHAT, CDR2 FNYEAQ (reference sequence). For the CDR3, the DNA is TGTGCCGGCAGCCCGGGGACTACTCAAGAGACCCAGTACTTC. Translated: CAGSPGTTQETQYF.

The chain uses TRBV20-1 and TRBJ2-7; tentatively, D is TRBD1 (5 bases). V was clipped by 3 bases and J by 7 bases, with 22 bases between them. The CDR3 sequence is 15 residues long. In germline, CDR1 is DFQATT, CDR2 SNEGSKA (reference sequence). In DNA form, the CDR3 reads TGCAGTGCTAGTGAACGTAGGGGCCCCCTACGGGAGCAGTACTTC. It is translated as CSASERRGPLREQYF.

The chain uses TRBV20-1 and TRBJ2-2; D not certain. CDR1 is DFQATT, CDR2 SNEGSKA, per germline (reference sequence). Trimming took 5 bases from V and 5 from J, leaving 21 bases between them. This CDR3 spans 16 amino acids. The CDR3 is CSASPADSVKTGELFF. As DNA, the CDR3 is TGCAGTGCTTCCCCTGCCGACTCTGTAAAGACCGGGGAGCTGTTTTTT.

This chain joins TRBV20-1 and TRBJ1-1, with D possibly TRBD1 on 5 matching bases. The germline V and J ends were trimmed by 4 bases and 0 bases, with 12 bases remaining between them. CDR1 and CDR2 (germline): DFQATT, SNEGSKA (reference sequence). The CDR3 extends over 14 amino acids. This CDR3 reads CSANGGGVNTEAFF. As DNA, the CDR3 is TGCAGTGCTAACGGGGGAGGGGTGAACACTGAAGCTTTCTTT.

This clonotype has just a few counts. CDR3: CSARGDREWTQYF. The CDR3 nucleotides are TGCAGTGCCCGGGGGGACAGGGAGTGGACCCAGTACTTC. This chain uses TRBV20-1 with TRBJ2-5; the match to TRBD1 covers 9 bases. This CDR3 has 13 amino acids. After removal of 6 bases from V and 7 bases from J, the junction contained 9 bases not matched to a gene. Germline V CDR1 and CDR2: DFQATT, SNEGSKA (reference sequence).

The chain uses TRBV3-1 and TRBJ2-2, with 8 bases matching TRBD2. Germline CDR1 reads LGHDT; CDR2 reads YNNKEL (reference sequence). The CDR3 length is 16 residues. V shed 0 bases, J shed 7 bases, and the junction held 7 bases outside the gene matches. The CDR3 nucleotides read TGTGCCAGCAGCCAAGAAACCAGCGGGGGTGGCGGGGAGCTGTTTTTT. Translation gives CASSQETSGGGGELFF.

This chain uses TRBV15 with TRBJ1-5; D gene ambiguous. V was pared by 5 bases and J by 2 bases, with 10 bases between. Germline V gives CDR1 LNHNV, CDR2 YYDKDF (reference sequence). The CDR3 length is 14 residues. The CDR3 protein is CATSEFYGNQPQHF. CDR3 bases: TGTGCCACCAGCGAATTTTACGGCAATCAGCCCCAGCATTTT.

The J gene is TRBJ2-2, the V gene TRBV20-1; maybe TRBD1 (6 bases). The CDR3 loop spans 14 amino acids. The germline V and J ends were trimmed by 4 bases and 2 bases, with 11 bases remaining between them. CDR1 DFQATT and CDR2 SNEGSKA come from the germline V gene (reference sequence). The CDR3 coding sequence is TGCAGTGCTACCCGGGACACAAACACCGGGGAGCTGTTTTTT. This sequence encodes CSATRDTNTGELFF.

In its sample, this clonotype was seen a few times. CDR3 DNA sequence: TGTGCCAGCACCAACTGGGTCCGCGGAAATCAGCCCCAGCATTTT. This codes for CASTNWVRGNQPQHF. The J gene is TRBJ1-5, the V gene TRBV6-2 or TRBV6-3; D is uncertain. V gave up 7 bases and J gave up 4 bases, with 17 bases separating them. Germline V lookup: CDR1 MNHEY, CDR2 SVGEGT. The length of the CDR3 is 15 residues.

This clonotype was observed a handful of times. This rearrangement joins TRBV7-3 to TRBJ2-3, with TRBD2 matching over 11 bases. CDR1 SGHTA and CDR2 FQGTGA come from the germline V gene. The J segment lost 2 bases and the V segment lost 5 bases, leaving 15 bases of the junction unmatched. CDR3 size: 19 residues. CDR3 nucleotides: TGTGCCAGCAGCAACCGTCTGGGGGCTAGCGGGGGGATCACAGATACGCAGTATTTT. Protein sequence: CASSNRLGASGGITDTQYF. The variable domain in full, with the rest retrieved from reference TRBV7-3 and TRBJ2-3, is GAGVSQTPSNKVTEKGKYVELRCDPISGHTALYWYRQSLGQGPEFLIYFQGTGAADDSGLPNDRFFAVRPEGSVSTLKIQRTERGDSAVYLCASSNRLGASGGITDTQYFGPGTRLTVL.

In this sample, this clonotype turned up a few times. The chain uses TRBV20-1 and TRBJ2-5; D perhaps matches TRBD2 (5 bases). The CDR3 runs 12 residues. Germline CDR1 and CDR2: DFQATT and SNEGSKA (reference sequence). Trimming took 2 bases from V and 5 from J, leaving 9 bases between them. CDR3 DNA sequence: TGCAGTGCTAGAAAAGCGGAGGAGACCCAGTACTTC. Residues: CSARKAEETQYF.

This clonotype has just a few counts. The V and J genes are TRBV6-1 and TRBJ2-1; 11 positions match TRBD2. Germline loops: CDR1 MNHNS, CDR2 SASEGT. V trimming: 5 bases; J trimming: 3 bases; junction bases outside the gene matches: 3. The CDR3 covers 15 residues. This chain's CDR3 is CASSKTSGGYNEQFF. The CDR3 bases are TGTGCCAGCAGTAAAACTAGCGGGGGCTACAATGAGCAGTTCTTC.

This chain links TRBV6-1 with TRBJ2-7; D is tentatively TRBD1 or TRBD2 (5 bases each). Germline CDR1 reads MNHNS; CDR2 reads SASEGT. The CDR3 runs to 12 residues. Trimming took off 11 bases at V and 7 bases at J, with 18 bases between the two ends. In nucleotides, the CDR3 is TGTGCCGGCACCTGGGGGATGGGGGAGCAGTACTTC. This gives the protein CAGTWGMGEQYF.

The rearrangement uses TRBV6-1 and TRBJ2-1; 9 bases line up with TRBD2. The length of the CDR3 is 15 residues. Germline CDR1 MNHNS, CDR2 SASEGT. V trimming: 0 bases; J trimming: 9 bases; junction bases outside the gene matches: 6. The CDR3 DNA reads TGTGCCAGCAGTGAAGCTGGCGGGAGGGCCGGTGAGCAGTTCTTC. This encodes CASSEAGGRAGEQFF.

The chain carries TRBV20-1 and TRBJ2-7, with a tentative D call TRBD1 (6 bases). The CDR3 spans 15 residues. Deletions cut 6 bases from V and 6 bases from J, with 24 bases between. Germline V gene data show CDR1 as DFQATT and CDR2 as SNEGSKA (reference sequence). In DNA, the CDR3 is TGCAGTGCGCCGACCGACAGGACCCAAAGCAGCGAGCAGTACTTC. Its translation: CSAPTDRTQSSEQYF.

This sequence joins TRBV3-1 and TRBJ2-7; D uncertain. The CDR3 runs 15 residues. CDR1 LGHDT and CDR2 YNNKEL come from the germline V gene (reference sequence). The V end was cut by 1 base, the J end by 6 bases, with 16 bases between. The CDR3 loop is CASSQAGPKSREQYF. The CDR3 DNA reads as TGTGCCAGCAGCCAAGCCGGGCCCAAGTCCCGCGAGCAGTACTTC.

The rearrangement links TRBV10-3 to TRBJ2-7; 7 bases agree with TRBD1. V dropped 3 bases and J dropped 2; count of bases not matched to a gene: 7. The CDR3 runs 15 residues. Germline V gene lookup returns CDR1 ENHRY and CDR2 SYGVKD. CDR3 DNA sequence: TGTGCCATCAGTGAAAAGACAGGGCACCCCTACGAGCAGTACTTC. Translating gives CAISEKTGHPYEQYF.

The V gene is TRBV30, the J gene TRBJ2-7, with unresolved D. The CDR3 runs to 18 residues. Trimming removed 0 bases from V and 0 bases from J, with 21 bases in between. Germline CDR1 is GTSNPN and CDR2 is SVGIG (reference sequence). The CDR3 here is CAWSVRYWRVESSYEQYF. DNA of the CDR3: TGTGCCTGGAGTGTACGTTATTGGCGTGTCGAGAGCTCCTACGAGCAGTACTTC.

This clonotype came up a few times. The genes are TRBV5-6 and TRBJ2-1; D might be TRBD2 (6 bases). The ends were cut back, 0 bases at V and 3 bases at J, with 10 bases in the middle. Germline CDR1 and CDR2: SGHDT and YYEEEE. This CDR3 is 15 amino acids long. The CDR3 sequence is CASSLGQDYYNEQFF. DNA for the CDR3: TGTGCCAGCAGCTTGGGGCAGGACTACTACAATGAGCAGTTCTTC.

The V gene is TRBV11-2, the J gene TRBJ2-7; D remains unclear. Germline CDR1 SGHAT, CDR2 FQNNGV. V lost 1 base, J lost 7 bases, and 8 bases lay in between. The CDR3 is made up of 12 amino acids. The CDR3 DNA sequence: TGTGCCAGCAGCTTAGCCCAGCATGAGCAGTACTTC. Translated: CASSLAQHEQYF.